One and the same sample provided the 8 T cell receptor beta chains below, sequenced in a study of blood T cell repertoires in COVID-19 (dated by TCRdb to about 2020). Libraries were made using the immunoSEQ multiplex PCR assay. In TCRdb, the immuneACCESS table is reduced to in-frame sequences with V and J assigned. These tables do not hold every clone; where another copy was compared, an unresolved V gene accounts for under half, and the others remain unexplained. This sample gives approximately 140,000 clones in total; 75% to 90% of them show up just once. Jointly, the top ten make up around 8% of the sample. Specimen: peripheral blood. Receptor source: a woman aged 60 to 75 with COVID-19, enrolled during active disease.

The rearrangement uses TRBV21-1 and TRBJ2-7; TRBD1, the D gene given by the table, was not confirmed from the DNA. TRBV21-1 is labeled a pseudogene. This CDR3 is 14 amino acids long. CDR3 DNA sequence: TGTGCCAGCAGCAAAGTAAACATTTCCTACGAGCAGTACTTC. Translating gives CASSKVNISYEQYF.

J is TRBJ2-1 and V is TRBV24-1; 7 positions match TRBD1. V was clipped by 2 bases and J by 3 bases; unmatched bases: 6. Germline CDR1 reads KGHDR; CDR2 reads SFDVKD. The CDR3 loop spans 16 amino acids. CDR3 in amino acids: CATSDSTGTDYNEQFF. The CDR3 DNA is TGTGCCACCAGTGATTCCACCGGGACAGACTACAATGAGCAGTTCTTC.

This chain uses TRBV2 with TRBJ1-6, with TRBD1 identical over 7 bases. This CDR3 spans 15 amino acids. After removal of 6 bases from V and 7 bases from J, the junction contained 9 bases not matched to a gene. CDR1 and CDR2 from the germline V gene are SNHLY and FYNNEI. CDR3: CASRSTGAGNSPLHF. The CDR3 DNA reads as TGTGCCAGCAGGAGCACAGGGGCAGGAAATTCACCCCTCCACTTT. The full variable domain, with the rest looked up from reference TRBV2 and TRBJ1-6, is EPEVTQTPSHQVTQMGQEVILRCVPISNHLYFYWYRQILGQKVEFLVSFYNNEISEKSEIFDDQFSVERPDGSNFTLKIRSTKLEDSAMYFCASRSTGAGNSPLHFGNGTRLTVT.

The rearrangement uses TRBV28 and TRBJ1-2, with 7 bases matching TRBD1. This CDR3 is 14 amino acids long. Germline V CDR1 and CDR2: MDHEN, SYDVKM. V lost 6 bases and J lost 3; bases outside the gene matches: 7. CDR3 sequence reads: CASRRQGEDYGYTF. CDR3 coding DNA: TGTGCCAGCAGGAGACAGGGTGAGGACTATGGCTACACCTTC.

The chain uses TRBV6-1 and TRBJ2-7; the match to TRBD2 covers 8 bases. V lost 4 bases and J lost 1; bases outside the gene matches: 9. This CDR3 is 16 amino acids long. Germline V gene data show CDR1 as MNHNS and CDR2 as SASEGT. The chain's CDR3 is CASSGPLAGISYEQYF. In DNA form, the CDR3 reads TGTGCCAGCAGTGGTCCGTTAGCGGGGATATCCTACGAGCAGTACTTC.

The chain combines TRBV19 with TRBJ1-4; a weak D match, TRBD1 (5 bases). V was trimmed by 6 bases and J by 0 bases, leaving 17 bases between them. This CDR3 is built from 17 residues. The germline V gene has CDR1 LNHDA and CDR2 SQIVND (reference sequence). The CDR3 sequence: CASRIRQLPATNEKLFF. The CDR3 coding sequence is TGTGCCAGTAGGATTCGACAGTTACCTGCAACTAATGAAAAACTGTTTTTT.

The CDR3 protein is CASSPPGGGSYGYTF. The CDR3 DNA follows: TGTGCCAGCAGCCCCCCTGGGGGGGGGAGTTATGGCTACACCTTC. The chain joins TRBV9 to TRBJ1-2, with D possibly being TRBD1 (5 bases). The length of the CDR3 is 15 residues. The germline V gene encodes CDR1 SGDLS and CDR2 YYNGEE. Trimming took off 4 bases at V and 5 bases at J, with 18 bases between the two ends. Complete variable domain (other parts from reference TRBV9 and TRBJ1-2): DSGVTQTPKHLITATGQRVTLRCSPRSGDLSVYWYQQSLDQGLQFLIQYYNGEERAKGNILERFSAQQFPDLHSELNLSSLELGDSALYFCASSPPGGGSYGYTFGSGTRLTVV.

The chain is built from TRBV5-4 and TRBJ2-1; 9 positions agree with TRBD2. Looked up from germline, CDR1 is SGHNT and CDR2 is YYREEE (reference sequence). Trimming at V came to 2 bases and at J to 1 base, leaving 13 bases not matched to a gene. This CDR3 has 19 amino acids. The CDR3 spells CASSLSPLRRGGSYNEQFF. In nucleotides, the CDR3 is TGTGCCAGCAGCTTATCACCCCTCCGGCGGGGGGGGTCCTACAATGAGCAGTTCTTC.